A single T cell receptor (beta chain) is shown here with its context. The sample originates from a study of T cell changes during pregnancy in multiple sclerosis. V lost 5 bases and J lost 1; bases outside the gene matches: 7. This CDR3 has 15 residues. Sequencing was performed with immunoSEQ multiplex PCR; in TCRdb, only in-frame clones are kept and a portion is missing. This sample yields tens of thousands of clones, of which 75% to 95% are seen a single time; over 4.5% belongs to the top ten. The rearrangement joins TRBV23-1 to TRBJ1-1; 7 nucleotides line up with TRBD1. TRBV23-1 is placed among ORFs of uncertain function. This TCR came from a female donor with multiple sclerosis, enrolled in a pregnancy study. The source material was CD8+ T cells from peripheral blood mononuclear cells, sampled before pregnancy. The CDR3 bases are TGCGCCAGCAGTGACGACAGGGCCCCGAACACTGAAGCTTTCTTT. Translating gives CASSDDRAPNTEAFF.